A single sample gave rise to the 27 T cell receptor beta chains below, sequenced in a study of EBV T-cell therapy then PD-1 blockade in nasopharyngeal carcinoma (dated by TCRdb to the early 2020s). Library generation was performed with the immunoSEQ multiplex PCR assay. Here the immuneACCESS table is served through TCRdb, limited to in-frame sequences with V and J called. Missing clones are a known gap in these copies; in checked studies unresolved V genes cover under half, and the rest lacks a known reason. The sample data list about 20,000 clones, and 84% of these were observed just once. The top ten constitute around 32% of the sample. The antigens of these receptors remain unknown. This specimen's treatment or condition label, per the study, means: AdE1-LMPpoly-expanded autologous EBV-specific T-cell therapy followed by anti-PD-1 nivolumab. This specimen consisted of CD8+ T cells from blood, obtained at day 33 from a patient whose treatment included autologous EBV-specific T cells and nivolumab. The source is a man in his forties with nasopharyngeal carcinoma.

The V call is TRBV6-2 or TRBV6-3, the J call TRBJ1-2; a possible D gene is TRBD1 (5 bases). The V gene lost 2 bases and the J gene lost 6 bases, with 16 bases spanning the gap. The germline V gene encodes CDR1 MNHEY and CDR2 SVGEGT. The CDR3 contains 15 residues. CDR3 region: CASSYVSPPTDGYTF. The DNA for the CDR3 is TGTGCCAGCAGTTACGTTTCCCCACCGACAGATGGCTACACCTTC.

Worth noting for this clone: At one of its ends the junction is not consistent with the germline gene, which may arise from a read error. The chain combines TRBV14 with TRBJ1-1; no clear D gene. CDR1 is SGHDN and CDR2 is FVKESK in the germline V gene. The CDR3 length is 15 residues. The CDR3 coding sequence is TGTGCCAGCAGCCAAGATCGGATTTATAGTATGAATGCGGTCTTT. It encodes CASSQDRIYSMNAVF.

The genes are TRBV6-2 or TRBV6-3 and TRBJ1-4; the D gene is possibly TRBD1 (5 bases). This CDR3 region has 15 residues. V was cut by 3 bases and J by 3 bases, with 11 bases left in between. In germline, CDR1 is MNHEY, CDR2 SVGEGT. CDR3 amino acids: CASSYSGLPNEKLFF. The CDR3 nucleotides are TGTGCCAGCAGTTATTCAGGGCTACCTAATGAAAAACTGTTTTTT.

The V call is TRBV27, the J call TRBJ2-3; no definite D call. V lost 1 base, J lost 0 bases, and 5 bases lay in between. Germline V gene sequence: CDR1 MNHEY, CDR2 SMNVEV (reference sequence). This CDR3 is built from 14 residues. As DNA, the CDR3 is TGTGCCAGCAGTTTATATCCTAGCACAGATACGCAGTATTTT. Translation: CASSLYPSTDTQYF.

The V gene is TRBV7-8, the J gene TRBJ2-1; D ambiguous. Germline V CDR1 and CDR2: SGHVS, FQNEAQ. This CDR3 has 11 amino acids. V lost 5 bases and J 5 bases, leaving 4 bases between the germline ends. CDR3: CASSTNNEQFF. The CDR3 bases are TGTGCCAGCAGCACGAACAATGAGCAGTTCTTC.

The chain is built from TRBV7-3 and TRBJ2-4, with D maybe TRBD1 (5 bases). Trimming took 6 bases from V and 6 from J, leaving 12 bases between them. The CDR3 loop spans 13 amino acids. Looked up from germline, CDR1 is SGHTA and CDR2 is FQGTGA. This chain's CDR3 is CASRGNTGNIQYF. CDR3 in DNA: TGTGCCAGCAGGGGGAACACAGGAAACATTCAGTACTTC.

The genes are TRBV5-8 and TRBJ1-3; D not resolved. The ends were cut back, 2 bases at V and 0 bases at J, with 9 bases in the middle. The CDR3 extends over 15 amino acids. From germline, CDR1 is SGHTS and CDR2 YDEGEE. The chain's CDR3 is CASSLGTVSGNTIYF. The CDR3 DNA is TGTGCCAGCAGCTTAGGTACAGTCTCTGGAAACACCATATATTTT.

In its sample, this clone was seen once. The rearrangement joins TRBV2 to TRBJ2-1; TRBD1 or TRBD2 may be the D gene (6 bases each). Deletions cut 7 bases from V and 4 bases from J, with 17 bases between. The CDR3 is made up of 15 amino acids. The germline V gene encodes CDR1 SNHLY and CDR2 FYNNEI. The CDR3: CASTGRGARYNEQFF. The CDR3 nucleotides are TGTGCCAGCACCGGTAGGGGGGCGAGATACAATGAGCAGTTCTTC.

The rearrangement uses TRBV6-4 and TRBJ1-1; TRBD1 might be the D (6 bases). Germline V lookup: CDR1 MRHNA, CDR2 SNTAGT. V lost 4 bases, J lost 2 bases, and 11 bases lay in between. The CDR3 covers 14 residues. Here the CDR3 reads CASSAGDINTEAFF. The DNA for the CDR3 is TGTGCCAGCAGTGCAGGGGACATAAACACTGAAGCTTTCTTT.

The chain joins TRBV12-3 or TRBV12-4 to TRBJ2-5; tentatively, D is TRBD2 (5 bases). Trimming took 3 bases from V and 5 from J, leaving 7 bases between them. The CDR3 covers 12 residues. The CDR3 loop is CASSFSGETQYF. The DNA of the CDR3 is TGTGCCAGCAGTTTCAGCGGCGAGACCCAGTACTTC.

The chain employs TRBV7-9 and TRBJ2-7, with D possibly being TRBD2 (5 bases). CDR1 and CDR2 from the germline V gene are SEHNR and FQNEAQ (reference sequence). The CDR3 contains 15 residues. V lost 1 base to trimming and J lost 3 bases, with 13 bases between them. The CDR3 spells CASSLEYRGLYEQYF. CDR3 bases: TGTGCCAGCAGCTTAGAGTACAGAGGGCTCTACGAGCAGTACTTC.

The rearrangement uses TRBV4-1 and TRBJ1-2; 7 nucleotides align to TRBD1. The junction had 5 bases not matched to a gene; V was cut back by 1 base and J by 3 bases. This CDR3 has 15 amino acids. Germline assignment: CDR1 MGHRA and CDR2 YSYEKL. The CDR3 protein is CASSQAKGADYGYTF. In DNA, the CDR3 is TGCGCCAGCAGCCAAGCCAAGGGGGCGGACTATGGCTACACCTTC.

The genes are TRBV5-8 and TRBJ2-7, with a weak D call TRBD1 (6 bases). Between the trimmed V and J ends, which lost 4 bases and 2 bases, there was a span of 10 bases. The CDR3 length is 13 residues. Looked up from germline, CDR1 is SGHTS and CDR2 is YDEGEE. CDR3 sequence: CASSVQGAYEQYF. CDR3 sequence (DNA): TGTGCCAGCAGCGTACAGGGAGCCTACGAGCAGTACTTC. Looking up the rest from reference TRBV5-8 and TRBJ2-7 gives the full variable domain: EAGVTQSPTHLIKTRGQQATLRCSPISGHTSVYWYQQALGLGLQFLLWYDEGEERNRGNFPPRFSGRQFPNYSSELNVNALELEDSALYLCASSVQGAYEQYFGPGTRLTVT.

V is TRBV7-9 and J is TRBJ1-4, with D uncertain. This CDR3 spans 15 amino acids. Trimming pared 0 bases from V and 6 bases from J, leaving 11 bases between. In germline, CDR1 is SEHNR, CDR2 FQNEAQ (reference sequence). CDR3 sequence reads: CASSLARGRDEKLFF. CDR3 DNA: TGTGCCAGCAGCTTAGCCCGGGGTCGGGATGAAAAACTGTTTTTT.

The rearrangement joins TRBV6-2 or TRBV6-3 to TRBJ1-1; TRBD1 agrees at 7 bases. The junction had 7 bases not matched to a gene; V was cut back by 2 bases and J by 7 bases. The V gene's germline CDR1 is MNHEY and CDR2 SVGEGT. This CDR3 is 14 amino acids long. Written as DNA, the CDR3 is TGTGCCAGCAGTTACGGGACAGAGGGACATGAAGCTTTCTTT. Protein product: CASSYGTEGHEAFF.

Comment on this clone: Other nucleotide sequences in the sample specify the same CDR3. The chain's CDR3 is CASSSDLSGKYNEQFF. In nucleotides, the CDR3 is TGTGCCAGCAGCTCAGACCTTAGCGGGAAGTACAATGAGCAGTTCTTC. This sequence joins TRBV13 and TRBJ2-1; TRBD2 aligns across 8 bases. Looked up from germline, CDR1 is PRHDT and CDR2 is FYEKMQ (reference sequence). This CDR3 comprises 16 residues. J lost 4 bases, V lost 4 bases, and 9 bases had no gene match.

The chain uses TRBV7-7 and TRBJ2-3, with D unclear. CDR1 SSHAT and CDR2 FNYEAQ come from the germline V gene (reference sequence). Trimming removed 2 bases at V and 5 bases at J, with 8 bases between. The CDR3 contains 13 residues. CDR3 DNA: TGTGCCAGCAGCTTATCCTGGGGAGATACGCAGTATTTT. This gives the protein CASSLSWGDTQYF.

The chain couples TRBV24-1 to TRBJ2-7; 7 bases are shared with TRBD1. CDR1 is KGHDR, CDR2 SFDVKD, per germline. This CDR3 has 14 amino acids. The V gene end was trimmed by 3 bases and the J gene end by 3 bases; junction bases not matched to a gene: 4. The DNA for the CDR3 is TGTGCCACCAGTGATCACGACAGGGACTACGAGCAGTACTTC. Translating it yields CATSDHDRDYEQYF.

The chain couples TRBV3-1 (or the pseudogene TRBV3-2) to TRBJ1-5; D not resolved. The germline V gene has CDR1 LGHDT and CDR2 YNNKEL (reference sequence). Deletions cut 0 bases from V and 9 bases from J, with 9 bases between. The CDR3 runs 13 residues. The CDR3 reads CASSQDWSRPQHF. DNA of the CDR3: TGTGCCAGCAGCCAAGACTGGTCTCGGCCCCAGCATTTT.

This chain links TRBV7-9 with TRBJ2-5; D is uncertain. V was pared by 5 bases and J by 5 bases, with 6 bases between. Germline V lookup: CDR1 SEHNR, CDR2 FQNEAQ (reference sequence). CDR3 length: 11 amino acids. CDR3 sequence reads: CASSPGETQYF. The CDR3 DNA is TGTGCCAGCAGCCCCGGCGAGACCCAGTACTTC.

The chain is built from TRBV24-1 and TRBJ1-5; D is perhaps TRBD1 (6 bases). The V end was cut by 2 bases, the J end by 5 bases, with 21 bases between. The germline V gene encodes CDR1 KGHDR and CDR2 SFDVKD. The CDR3 extends over 18 amino acids. The CDR3 coding sequence is TGTGCCACCAGTGATTCAAGGTCGGGGGGCTTAAGGGATCAGCCCCAGCATTTT. Translation gives CATSDSRSGGLRDQPQHF.

The CDR3 DNA is TGTGCCAGCAGCTTGCGTGGGACACCTTTAGAGCAGTACTTC. Translating it yields CASSLRGTPLEQYF. The rearrangement links TRBV5-4 to TRBJ2-7, with D possibly TRBD1 on 6 matching bases. The CDR3 length is 14 residues. Looked up from germline, CDR1 is SGHNT and CDR2 is YYREEE (reference sequence). V was clipped by 1 base and J by 7 bases, with 15 bases between them.

This clone was counted a single time. The V gene is TRBV9, the J gene TRBJ2-2; TRBD2 matches 12 bases. The CDR3 length is 17 residues. V lost 4 bases and J lost 0; bases outside the gene matches: 4. CDR1 is SGDLS and CDR2 is YYNGEE in the germline V gene. The CDR3 region has the DNA TGTGCCAGCAGCCTACTAGCGGGGGGCGCGAACACCGGGGAGCTGTTTTTT. Translating gives CASSLLAGGANTGELFF.

The chain uses TRBV5-1 and TRBJ2-5, with TRBD2 as a possible D gene (5 bases). V lost 5 bases, J lost 2 bases, and 13 bases lay in between. CDR3 length: 14 residues. In germline, CDR1 is SGHRS, CDR2 YFSETQ. CDR3 loop: CASRAEPGQETQYF. The CDR3 nucleotides are TGCGCCAGCAGAGCTGAACCGGGACAAGAGACCCAGTACTTC.

The chain has TRBV29-1 and TRBJ1-1; D remains ambiguous. V was pared by 0 bases and J by 7 bases, with 12 bases between. The CDR3 runs to 13 residues. Germline V gene sequence: CDR1 SQVTM, CDR2 ANQGSEA. The CDR3 sequence: CSVEEREAGEAFF. The CDR3 nucleotides read TGCAGCGTTGAAGAACGGGAGGCGGGTGAAGCTTTCTTT.

The chain couples TRBV21-1 to TRBJ1-6; the table names TRBD1, a call not compared with the DNA. TRBV21-1 is classified as a pseudogene. The CDR3 covers 13 residues. The CDR3 loop is CASSSRGNSPLHF. The CDR3 nucleotides read TGTGCCAGCAGTAGCAGGGGCAATTCACCCCTCCACTTT.

This sequence joins TRBV24-1 and TRBJ2-2; possibly TRBD2 for D (5 bases). In germline, CDR1 is KGHDR, CDR2 SFDVKD. The germline V and J ends were trimmed by 0 bases and 3 bases, with 7 bases remaining between them. The CDR3 runs to 15 residues. The CDR3 spells CATSDLGRDTGELFF. The CDR3 region has the DNA TGTGCCACCAGTGATTTGGGGAGAGACACCGGGGAGCTGTTTTTT.